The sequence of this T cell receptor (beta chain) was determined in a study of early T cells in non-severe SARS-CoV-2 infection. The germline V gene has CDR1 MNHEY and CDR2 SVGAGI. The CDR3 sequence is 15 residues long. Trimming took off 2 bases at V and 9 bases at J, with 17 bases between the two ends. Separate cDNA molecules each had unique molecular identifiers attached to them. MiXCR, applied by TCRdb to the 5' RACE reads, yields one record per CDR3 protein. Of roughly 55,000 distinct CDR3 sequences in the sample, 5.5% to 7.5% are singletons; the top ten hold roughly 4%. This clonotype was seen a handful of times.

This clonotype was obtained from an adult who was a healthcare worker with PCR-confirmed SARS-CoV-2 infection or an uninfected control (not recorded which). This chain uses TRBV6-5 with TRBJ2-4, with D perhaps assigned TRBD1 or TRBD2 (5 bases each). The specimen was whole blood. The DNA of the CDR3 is TGTGCCAGCAGTTACGAGGGAAAGACAGCAACCATTCAGTACTTC. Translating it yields CASSYEGKTATIQYF.